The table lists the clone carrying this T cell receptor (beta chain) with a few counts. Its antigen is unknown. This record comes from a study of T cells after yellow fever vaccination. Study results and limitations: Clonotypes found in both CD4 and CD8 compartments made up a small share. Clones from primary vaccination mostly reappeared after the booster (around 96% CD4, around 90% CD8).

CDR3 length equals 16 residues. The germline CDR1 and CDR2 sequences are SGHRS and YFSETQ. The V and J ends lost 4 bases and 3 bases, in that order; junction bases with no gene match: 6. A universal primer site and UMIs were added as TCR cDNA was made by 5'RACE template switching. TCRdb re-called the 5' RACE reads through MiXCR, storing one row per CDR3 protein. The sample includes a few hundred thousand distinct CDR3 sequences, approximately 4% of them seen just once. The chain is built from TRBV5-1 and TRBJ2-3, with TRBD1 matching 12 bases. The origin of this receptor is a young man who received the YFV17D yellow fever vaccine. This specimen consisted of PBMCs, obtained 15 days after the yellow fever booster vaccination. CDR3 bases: TGCGCCAGCAGCGTGCGGGGACAGGGGGCTACAGATACGCAGTATTTT. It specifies CASSVRGQGATDTQYF. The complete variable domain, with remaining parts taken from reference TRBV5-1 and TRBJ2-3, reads KAGVTQTPRYLIKTRGQQVTLSCSPISGHRSVSWYQQTPGQGLQFLFEYFSETQRNKGNFPGRFSGRQFSNSRSEMNVSTLELGDSALYLCASSVRGQGATDTQYFGPGTRLTVL.